One TCR beta chain is described in this entry. The data belong to a study of blood T cell repertoires in COVID-19. Study information: PBMCs, B-cell-depleted T cells, or T cells were the source of the cDNA or gDNA that made up the material.

The V and J ends lost 4 bases and 3 bases respectively, with 12 bases between them. Germline V gene lookup returns CDR1 LGHDT and CDR2 YNNKEL (reference sequence). This CDR3 has 14 residues. Sequencing used immunoSEQ multiplex PCR; TCRdb keeps in-frame clones, though not all of them. The data show about 24,000 clones, around 72% seen once. The sample was peripheral blood. The sequence was obtained from a woman older than 75 with acute or convalescent COVID-19. V is TRBV3-1 (or the pseudogene TRBV3-2) and J is TRBJ2-5, with a weak D call TRBD1 (6 bases). The CDR3 is CASSPPGTKETQYF. CDR3 bases: TGTGCCAGCAGCCCCCCCGGGACAAAAGAGACCCAGTACTTC.